A single sample is the source of the 20 T cell receptor beta chains below, sequenced in a study of quantifying T cell responses using KT2 cells (TCRdb year 2017). The study in broad terms: RNA was DNase-treated and reverse transcribed with TCR alpha and beta constant-region primers, mostly using SuperScript III.

Library method: UMI-ligation and nested PCR. TCRdb records Illumina MiSeq as the sequencer. Using T4 RNA ligase 1, a single-stranded oligonucleotide bearing the Illumina SP2 sequence plus a UMI was ligated onto the 3' end of the cDNA. PCR1 consisted of about 4 cycles (98 degrees C 15 s, 69 degrees C 30 s, 72 degrees C 40 s), and for the beta primer an equimolar mix of RC1.1 and RC1.2 was used to cover TRBC1 and TRBC2. In-frame beta chains were kept once TCRdb had trimmed the public reads at Q25 with fastp and called clones with MiXCR. Duplicate CDR3 protein sequences are folded into a single record with the most common DNA and genes. The sample table shows tens of thousands of distinct CDR3 sequences, and approximately 7% are seen once. The top ten hold more than 15% of the sample. Input material: PBMCs spiked with cells of the T cell clone KT2. The receptor set was obtained from a human donor.

This clonotype occurred many times. This chain connects TRBV20-1 to TRBJ2-1, with 7 bases lining up with TRBD1. V was pared by 3 bases and J by 9 bases, with 5 bases of the junction left unmatched. The CDR3 sequence is 12 residues long. Germline loops: CDR1 DFQATT, CDR2 SNEGSKA (reference sequence). The CDR3 is CSASYRGGEQFF. In DNA form, the CDR3 reads TGCAGTGCTAGCTACAGGGGTGGTGAGCAGTTCTTC.

This clonotype was counted ten times or more. The chain recombines TRBV20-1 with TRBJ2-5, with a weak D call TRBD1 (6 bases). Looked up from germline, CDR1 is DFQATT and CDR2 is SNEGSKA (reference sequence). V lost 3 bases and J lost 1, with 12 bases in between. CDR3 length: 14 residues. CDR3 protein: CSARSTGVQETQYF. The CDR3 nucleotides read TGCAGTGCTAGGTCGACAGGAGTCCAAGAGACCCAGTACTTC.

Only a few counts were recorded for this clonotype. The genes are TRBV10-3 and TRBJ2-4; a weak D match, TRBD1 (5 bases). The CDR3 has 12 residues. Germline assignment: CDR1 ENHRY and CDR2 SYGVKD. Trimming removed 3 bases at V and 5 bases at J, with 5 bases between. In DNA form, the CDR3 reads TGTGCCATCAGTGACAGGGAAAACATTCAGTACTTC. Its translation: CAISDRENIQYF.

This clonotype has a count of ten or more. This sequence joins TRBV5-6 and TRBJ1-5; no definite D call. The CDR3 is 14 residues long. Trimming stripped 2 bases from V and 0 bases from J, with 6 bases between. Germline CDR1 reads SGHDT; CDR2 reads YYEEEE. The CDR3: CASSLRASNQPQHF. The CDR3 coding sequence is TGTGCCAGCAGCTTAAGGGCTAGCAATCAGCCCCAGCATTTT.

This clonotype was picked up a small number of times. The chain uses TRBV11-3 and TRBJ2-1; either TRBD1 or TRBD2 may fit D (5 bases each). V was trimmed by 0 bases and J by 3 bases, leaving 15 bases between them. The germline V gene has CDR1 SGHNT and CDR2 YENEEA. The CDR3 loop spans 17 amino acids. The CDR3, as DNA: TGTGCCAGCAGCTTAGAAGTTAGGGACGTTAGCTACAATGAGCAGTTCTTC. This sequence encodes CASSLEVRDVSYNEQFF.

J is TRBJ2-3 and V is TRBV20-1; D gene uncertain. Trimming removed 7 bases from V and 5 bases from J, with 10 bases in between. CDR1 and CDR2 from the germline V gene are DFQATT and SNEGSKA (reference sequence). The CDR3 covers 11 residues. The DNA for the CDR3 is TGCAGTGGCCTAGTTCGAGATACGCAGTATTTT. Its translation: CSGLVRDTQYF.

Only a few counts were recorded for this clonotype. The chain is built from TRBV2 and TRBJ2-7; 9 bases align to TRBD1. Germline V gene lookup returns CDR1 SNHLY and CDR2 FYNNEI. V lost 3 bases, J lost 6 bases, and 12 bases stayed unmatched. The CDR3 totals 16 residues. CDR3 loop: CASSDWFGTGLAEQYF. For the CDR3, the DNA is TGTGCCAGCAGTGATTGGTTCGGGACAGGGTTGGCCGAGCAGTACTTC.

At least ten counts were recorded for this clonotype. This chain links TRBV10-2 with TRBJ1-3; D unclear. Per the germline V gene, CDR1 is WSHSY and CDR2 is SAAADI. V gave up 6 bases and J gave up 0 bases, with 6 bases separating them. This CDR3 has 13 amino acids. The CDR3 region has the DNA TGCGCCAGCAGCGGTCTCTCTGGAAACACCATATATTTT. This gives the protein CASSGLSGNTIYF.

This clonotype occurred many times. The chain links TRBV11-2 to TRBJ2-3; 10 nucleotides line up with TRBD2. Germline lookup yields CDR1 SGHAT and CDR2 FQNNGV. The CDR3 covers 17 residues. Unmatched junction bases numbered 9, after V lost 5 bases and J lost 1 base. Here the CDR3 DNA reads TGTGCCAGCAGCCTTGGGCTAGCGGGAGCCGGCACAGATACGCAGTATTTT. Translation: CASSLGLAGAGTDTQYF.

This clonotype occurred many times. J is TRBJ1-1 and V is TRBV20-1; D is uncertain. Germline V gene data show CDR1 as DFQATT and CDR2 as SNEGSKA (reference sequence). V was cut by 5 bases and J by 3 bases, with 13 bases left in between. The CDR3 contains 13 residues. Here the CDR3 reads CSAQQDGDTEAFF. The CDR3 DNA reads TGCAGTGCTCAGCAAGACGGGGACACTGAAGCTTTCTTT.

This clonotype was observed a few times. The rearrangement uses TRBV20-1 and TRBJ2-1, with 8 bases lining up with TRBD2. CDR3 length: 16 amino acids. The V segment lost 5 bases and the J segment 4 bases; nucleotides outside the gene matches: 13. The germline gives CDR1 DFQATT, CDR2 SNEGSKA (reference sequence). The CDR3 here is CSALNQDSGGYNEQFF. As DNA, the CDR3 is TGCAGTGCTCTGAACCAGGACAGCGGGGGATACAATGAGCAGTTCTTC.

This clonotype occurred many times. The chain couples TRBV7-9 to TRBJ2-1; D remains unclear. CDR1 and CDR2 from the germline V gene are SEHNR and FQNEAQ (reference sequence). This CDR3 comprises 19 residues. Between the trimmed V and J ends, which lost 5 bases and 0 bases, there was a span of 23 bases. The CDR3: CASSTLQQRPKFSYNEQFF. The CDR3 region has the DNA TGTGCCAGCAGCACACTTCAACAGCGTCCTAAGTTCTCCTACAATGAGCAGTTCTTC.

V and J are TRBV6-2 or TRBV6-3 and TRBJ2-1; the D is unclear. The germline gives CDR1 MNHEY, CDR2 SVGEGT. The CDR3 loop spans 16 amino acids. Trimming pared 7 bases from V and 0 bases from J, leaving 16 bases between. The chain's CDR3 is CASKQTLVSSYNEQFF. CDR3 sequence (DNA): TGTGCCAGCAAGCAGACCTTGGTGAGCTCCTACAATGAGCAGTTCTTC.

This clonotype was counted between two and nine times. The chain recombines TRBV11-1 with TRBJ2-6; the D gene is possibly TRBD1 (6 bases). This CDR3 comprises 20 residues. Germline values: CDR1 SGHAT, CDR2 FQDESV (reference sequence). V lost 5 bases, J lost 0 bases, and 23 bases lay in between. The CDR3 is CASSVKGDIQFNSGANVLTF. As DNA, the CDR3 is TGTGCCAGCAGCGTAAAGGGGGACATACAATTTAACTCTGGGGCCAACGTCCTGACTTTC.

The chain uses TRBV5-1 and TRBJ2-7; 8 nucleotides line up with TRBD2. Germline CDR1 reads SGHRS; CDR2 reads YFSETQ. The CDR3 has 15 amino acids. Trimming cost V 3 bases and J 7 bases; bases outside gene matches: 12. CDR3 sequence: CASSSKAGVGGEQYF. The CDR3 nucleotides are TGCGCCAGCAGCTCTAAAGCGGGAGTAGGGGGGGAGCAGTACTTC.

The sample holds a few counts of this clonotype. The CDR3 bases are TGTGCCAGCAACATAAGGGGGGGACAGGGGTACGAGACCCAGTACTTC. Its protein product is CASNIRGGQGYETQYF. The chain couples TRBV6-5 to TRBJ2-5, with 10 bases lining up with TRBD1. This CDR3 comprises 16 residues. V lost 7 bases, J lost 5 bases, and 13 bases stayed unmatched. CDR1 and CDR2 (germline): MNHEY, SVGAGI.

Remarks on this clonotype: Given a much more abundant clone one base away, this may be a read error. The conserved final phenylalanine or tryptophan is absent from the CDR3, which likely points to a read error. CDR3 DNA sequence: TGTGCCAGCAGACACAGGGTCCGGGAAGAGACCCAGTACTCC. It is translated as CASRHRVREETQYS. The rearrangement links TRBV7-2 to TRBJ2-5; a possible D gene is TRBD1 (6 bases). The CDR3 runs 14 residues. The germline V gene encodes CDR1 SGHTA and CDR2 FQGNSA. The V end lost 6 bases, the J end lost 3 bases, and 14 bases lay between the germline ends.

This clonotype was picked up a small number of times. The chain is built from TRBV5-1 and TRBJ1-2, with no clear D. Germline CDR1 SGHRS, CDR2 YFSETQ. The CDR3 spans 13 residues. Trimming stripped 0 bases from V and 6 bases from J, with 9 bases between. Here the CDR3 reads CASSLGEGNGYTF. The CDR3 region has the DNA TGCGCCAGCAGCTTGGGAGAAGGAAATGGCTACACCTTC.

The chain has TRBV9 and TRBJ2-3; no firm D call. Trimming cost V 7 bases and J 1 base, with 7 bases left between them. The CDR3 runs to 12 residues. Germline V lookup: CDR1 SGDLS, CDR2 YYNGEE. The CDR3 is CASGRGTDTQYF. Written as DNA, the CDR3 is TGTGCCAGCGGTAGGGGCACAGATACGCAGTATTTT.

This clonotype was seen repeatedly, ten times or more. The V call is TRBV20-1, the J call TRBJ2-3; the match to TRBD2 covers 11 bases. The CDR3 spans 14 residues. Germline CDR1 reads DFQATT; CDR2 reads SNEGSKA (reference sequence). J lost 1 base, V lost 5 bases, and 2 bases had no gene match. CDR3 sequence: CSALAGGGTDTQYF. The CDR3 coding sequence is TGCAGTGCTTTAGCGGGAGGGGGCACAGATACGCAGTATTTT.